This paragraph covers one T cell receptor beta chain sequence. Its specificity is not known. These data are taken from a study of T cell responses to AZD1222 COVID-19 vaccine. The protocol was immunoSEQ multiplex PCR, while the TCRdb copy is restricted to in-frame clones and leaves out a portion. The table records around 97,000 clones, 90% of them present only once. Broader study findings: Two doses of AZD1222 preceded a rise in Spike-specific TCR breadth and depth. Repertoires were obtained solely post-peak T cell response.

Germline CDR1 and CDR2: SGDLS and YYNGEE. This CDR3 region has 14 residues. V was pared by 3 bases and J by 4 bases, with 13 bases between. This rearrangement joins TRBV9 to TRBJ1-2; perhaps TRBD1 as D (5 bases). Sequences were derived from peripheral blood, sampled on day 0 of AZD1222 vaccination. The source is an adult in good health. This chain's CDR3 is CASSGGKQLYGYTF. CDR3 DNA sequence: TGTGCCAGCAGCGGGGGCAAACAGCTCTATGGCTACACCTTC.